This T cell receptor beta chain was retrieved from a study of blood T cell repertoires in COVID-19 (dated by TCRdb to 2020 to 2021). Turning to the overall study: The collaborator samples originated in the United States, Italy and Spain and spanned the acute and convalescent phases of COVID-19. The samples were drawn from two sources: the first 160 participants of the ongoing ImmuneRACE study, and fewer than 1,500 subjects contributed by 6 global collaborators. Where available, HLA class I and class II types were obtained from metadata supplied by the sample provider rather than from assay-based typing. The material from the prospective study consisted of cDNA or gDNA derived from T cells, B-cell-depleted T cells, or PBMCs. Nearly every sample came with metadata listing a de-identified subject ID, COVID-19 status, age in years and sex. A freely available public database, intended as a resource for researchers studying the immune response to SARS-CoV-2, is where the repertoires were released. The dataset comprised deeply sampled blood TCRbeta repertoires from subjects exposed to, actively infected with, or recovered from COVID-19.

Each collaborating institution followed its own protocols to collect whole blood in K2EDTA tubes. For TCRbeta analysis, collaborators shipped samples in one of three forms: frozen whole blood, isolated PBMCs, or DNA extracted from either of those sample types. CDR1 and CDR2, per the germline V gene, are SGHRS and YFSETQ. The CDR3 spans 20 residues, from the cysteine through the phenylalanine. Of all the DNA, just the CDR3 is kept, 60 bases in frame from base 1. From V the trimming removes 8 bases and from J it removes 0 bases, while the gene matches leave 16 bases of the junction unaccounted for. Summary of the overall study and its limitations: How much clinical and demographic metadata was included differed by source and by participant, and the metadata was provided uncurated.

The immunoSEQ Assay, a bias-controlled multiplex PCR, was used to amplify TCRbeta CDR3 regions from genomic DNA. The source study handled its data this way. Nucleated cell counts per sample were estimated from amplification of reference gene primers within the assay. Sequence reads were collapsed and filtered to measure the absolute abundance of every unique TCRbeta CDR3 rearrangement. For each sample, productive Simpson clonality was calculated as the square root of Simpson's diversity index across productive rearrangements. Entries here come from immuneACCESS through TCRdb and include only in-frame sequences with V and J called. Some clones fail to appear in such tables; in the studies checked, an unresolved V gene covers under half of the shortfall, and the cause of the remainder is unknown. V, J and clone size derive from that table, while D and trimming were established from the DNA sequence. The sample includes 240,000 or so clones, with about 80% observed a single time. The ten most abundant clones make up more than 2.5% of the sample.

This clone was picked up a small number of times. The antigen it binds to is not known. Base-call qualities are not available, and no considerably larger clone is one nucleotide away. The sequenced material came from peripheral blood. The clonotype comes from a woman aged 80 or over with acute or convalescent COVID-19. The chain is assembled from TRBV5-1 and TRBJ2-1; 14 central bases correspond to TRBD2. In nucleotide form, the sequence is TGCGCCAGTCGAGAAAAGGGGGCCGGGACTAGCGGGAGCTCCTACAATGAGCAGTTCTTC. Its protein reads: CASREKGAGTSGSSYNEQFF.